Below, one TCR beta chain is given with its context. Its target is not known. These data are taken from a study of T cell responses to AZD1222 COVID-19 vaccine. Study-wide results and caveats: Close to half of all spike-specific TCRs reportedly target regions of the variants that are unmutated. Spike-specific TCRs gained breadth and depth after people received two AZD1222 doses. A mostly white British donor set with more females was recruited, and clonal diversity was possibly underestimated.

Profiled with immunoSEQ multiplex PCR; TCRdb holds only in-frame clones, not every one. Found here are more than 95,000 clones, about 87% of them singletons; the top ten hold 4.4%. Between the trimmed V and J ends, which lost 8 bases and 0 bases, there was a span of 20 bases. This CDR3 is 18 amino acids long. CDR1 is LGHDT and CDR2 is YNNKEL in the germline V gene (reference sequence). J is TRBJ2-6 and V is TRBV3-1 (or the pseudogene TRBV3-2), with a possible D match to TRBD1 (8 bases). The receptor's source is an adult in good health. The material sequenced was peripheral blood, taken on day 0 of AZD1222 vaccination. For the CDR3, the DNA is TGTGCCAGCGGGGTGGACAGGGAGGGACTCTCTGGGGCCAACGTCCTGACTTTC. This gives the protein CASGVDREGLSGANVLTF.